This TCR beta chain derives from a study of graft-versus-host responses after intestinal transplantation. The table came from immunoSEQ multiplex PCR; TCRdb's copy has only in-frame clones and leaves some out. The table shows roughly 100,000 clones, with 91% occurring only once. A remark on this clone: Its matching antigen is unknown.

The CDR3 spans 20 residues. Trimming at V came to 4 bases and at J to 4 bases, leaving 14 bases not matched to a gene. The germline CDR1 and CDR2 sequences are MNHNS and SASEGT. The sample consisted of unstimulated CD4+ T cells sorted from spleen or lymph node cells, taken before transplant. This sequence joins TRBV6-1 and TRBJ2-1; 15 bases are shared with TRBD2. The receptor comes from a human donor who was the organ donor for an intestinal transplant. CDR3 sequence: CASSALRPGLAGGNYNEQFF. The CDR3 nucleotides are TGTGCCAGCAGTGCGCTCAGACCGGGACTAGCGGGGGGAAATTACAATGAGCAGTTCTTC.